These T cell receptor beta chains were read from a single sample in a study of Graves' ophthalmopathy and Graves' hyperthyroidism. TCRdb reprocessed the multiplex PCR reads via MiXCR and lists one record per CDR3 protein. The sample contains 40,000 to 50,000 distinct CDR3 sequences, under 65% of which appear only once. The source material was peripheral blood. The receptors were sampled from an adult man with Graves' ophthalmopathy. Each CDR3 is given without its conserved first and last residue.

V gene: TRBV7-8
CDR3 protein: ASSLGGSVKNIQY

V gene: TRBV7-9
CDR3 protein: ASSFGLAVTTGELF

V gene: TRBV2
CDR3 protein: AIPTGRADTQY

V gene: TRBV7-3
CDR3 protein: ASSSRGAERLGRTEAF

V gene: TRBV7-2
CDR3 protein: ASSLRTGQADTQY

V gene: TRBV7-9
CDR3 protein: ASSREGANVLT

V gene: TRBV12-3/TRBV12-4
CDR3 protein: ASTIQAGTGNEQF

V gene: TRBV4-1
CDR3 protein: ASSHPGLAGGPEANEQF

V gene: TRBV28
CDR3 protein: ASSLLGQGLSSGANVLT

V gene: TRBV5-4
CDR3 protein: ASSFRREGRETQY

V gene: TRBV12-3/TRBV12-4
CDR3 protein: ASSFQNSPLH

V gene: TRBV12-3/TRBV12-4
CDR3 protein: ASSLRSANGRANEQF

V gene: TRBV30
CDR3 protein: ATRRGGSYNEQF

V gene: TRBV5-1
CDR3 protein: ASYATGGRETQY

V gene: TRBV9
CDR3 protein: ASSVDLTRRNEQR

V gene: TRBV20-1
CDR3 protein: SARDWPGSQPQH